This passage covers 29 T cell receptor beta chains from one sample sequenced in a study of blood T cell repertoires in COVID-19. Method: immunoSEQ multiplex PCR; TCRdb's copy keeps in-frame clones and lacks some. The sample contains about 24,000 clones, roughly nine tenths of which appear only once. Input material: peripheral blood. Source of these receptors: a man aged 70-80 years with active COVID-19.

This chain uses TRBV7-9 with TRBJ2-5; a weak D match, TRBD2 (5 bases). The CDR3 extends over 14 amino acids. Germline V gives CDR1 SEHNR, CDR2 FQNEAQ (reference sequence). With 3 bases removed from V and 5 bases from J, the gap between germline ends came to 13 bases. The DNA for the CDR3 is TGTGCCAGCAGCTTCCCTTGGGAGAGGGAGACCCAGTACTTC. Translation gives CASSFPWERETQYF.

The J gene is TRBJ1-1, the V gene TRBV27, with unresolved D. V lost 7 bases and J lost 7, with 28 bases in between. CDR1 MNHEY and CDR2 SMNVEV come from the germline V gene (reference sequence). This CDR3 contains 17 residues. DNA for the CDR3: TGTGCCAGCACCCCATTAGGCAGCCCGGGTGGAGGGAGTGAAGCTTTCTTT. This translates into CASTPLGSPGGGSEAFF.

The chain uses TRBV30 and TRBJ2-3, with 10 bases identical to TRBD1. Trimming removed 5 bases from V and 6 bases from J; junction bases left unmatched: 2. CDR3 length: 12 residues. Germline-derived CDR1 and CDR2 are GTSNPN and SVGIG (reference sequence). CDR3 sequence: CAWDRGPDTQYF. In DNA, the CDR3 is TGTGCCTGGGACAGGGGGCCGGATACGCAGTATTTT.

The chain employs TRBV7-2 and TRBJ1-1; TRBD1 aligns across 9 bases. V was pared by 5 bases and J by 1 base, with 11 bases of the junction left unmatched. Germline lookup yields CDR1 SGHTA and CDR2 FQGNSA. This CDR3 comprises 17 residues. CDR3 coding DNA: TGTGCCAGCAGCCCCAGGGGGCCACAGGGGGCGAACACTGAAGCTTTCTTT. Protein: CASSPRGPQGANTEAFF.

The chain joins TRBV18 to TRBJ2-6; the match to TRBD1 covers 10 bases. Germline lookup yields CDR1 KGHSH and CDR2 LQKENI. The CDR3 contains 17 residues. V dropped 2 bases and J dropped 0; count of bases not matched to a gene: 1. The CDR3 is CASSPGQGVSGANVLTF. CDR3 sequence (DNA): TGTGCCAGCTCACCAGGACAGGGGGTCTCTGGGGCCAACGTCCTGACTTTC. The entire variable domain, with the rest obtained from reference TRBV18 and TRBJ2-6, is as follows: NAGVMQNPRHLVRRRGQEARLRCSPMKGHSHVYWYRQLPEEGLKFMVYLQKENIIDESGMPKERFSAEFPKEGPSILRIQQVVRGDSAAYFCASSPGQGVSGANVLTFGAGSRLTVL.

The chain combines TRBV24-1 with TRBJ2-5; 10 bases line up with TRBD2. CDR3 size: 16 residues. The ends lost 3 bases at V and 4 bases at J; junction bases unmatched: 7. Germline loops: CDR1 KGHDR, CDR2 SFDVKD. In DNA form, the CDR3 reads TGTGCCACCAGTGATACCAAAGCGGGAGGGCGAGAGACCCAGTACTTC. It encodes CATSDTKAGGRETQYF.

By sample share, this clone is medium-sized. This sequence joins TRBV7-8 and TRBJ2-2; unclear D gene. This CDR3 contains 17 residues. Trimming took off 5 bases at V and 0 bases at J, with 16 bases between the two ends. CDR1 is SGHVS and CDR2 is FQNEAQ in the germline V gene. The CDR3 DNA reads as TGTGCCAGCAGCCAATGGCCGGGTGGAACGAACACCGGGGAGCTGTTTTTT. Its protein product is CASSQWPGGTNTGELFF. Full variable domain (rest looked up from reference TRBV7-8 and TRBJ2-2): GAGVSQSPRYKVAKRGQDVALRCDPISGHVSLFWYQQALGQGPEFLTYFQNEAQLDKSGLPSDRFFAERPEGSVSTLKIQRTQQEDSAVYLCASSQWPGGTNTGELFFGEGSRLTVL.

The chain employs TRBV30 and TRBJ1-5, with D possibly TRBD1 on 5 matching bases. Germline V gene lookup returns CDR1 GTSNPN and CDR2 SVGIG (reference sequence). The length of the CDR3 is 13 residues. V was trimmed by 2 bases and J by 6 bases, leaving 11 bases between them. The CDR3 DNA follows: TGTGCCTGGAGTACCCAGGGTTTTCAGCCCCAGCATTTT. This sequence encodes CAWSTQGFQPQHF.

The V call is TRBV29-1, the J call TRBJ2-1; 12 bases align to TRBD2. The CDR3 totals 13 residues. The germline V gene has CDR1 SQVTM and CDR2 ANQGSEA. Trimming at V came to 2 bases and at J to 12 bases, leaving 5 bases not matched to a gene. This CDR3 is CSVETSGRSGQFF. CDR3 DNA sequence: TGCAGCGTTGAAACTAGCGGGAGGTCCGGGCAGTTCTTC.

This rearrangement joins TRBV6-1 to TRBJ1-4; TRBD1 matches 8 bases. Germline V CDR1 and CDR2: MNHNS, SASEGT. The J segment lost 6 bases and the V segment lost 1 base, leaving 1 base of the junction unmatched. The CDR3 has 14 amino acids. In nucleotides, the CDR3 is TGTGCCAGCAGTGAAGGCAGGGGGCATGAAAAACTGTTTTTT. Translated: CASSEGRGHEKLFF.

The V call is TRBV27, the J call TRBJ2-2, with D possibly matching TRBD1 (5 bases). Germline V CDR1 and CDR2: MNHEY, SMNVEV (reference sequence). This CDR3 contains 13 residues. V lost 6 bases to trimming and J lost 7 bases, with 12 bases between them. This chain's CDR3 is CASRYQGSGELFF. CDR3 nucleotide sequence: TGTGCCAGCAGATATCAGGGCAGCGGGGAGCTGTTTTTT.

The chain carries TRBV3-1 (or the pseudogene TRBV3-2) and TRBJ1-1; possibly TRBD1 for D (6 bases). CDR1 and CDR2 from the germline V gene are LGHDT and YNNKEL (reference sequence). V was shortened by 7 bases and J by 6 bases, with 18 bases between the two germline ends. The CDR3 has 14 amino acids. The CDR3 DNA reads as TGTGCCAGCACCCTGGGGGGAGGGGGGGCTGAAGCTTTCTTT. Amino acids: CASTLGGGGAEAFF.

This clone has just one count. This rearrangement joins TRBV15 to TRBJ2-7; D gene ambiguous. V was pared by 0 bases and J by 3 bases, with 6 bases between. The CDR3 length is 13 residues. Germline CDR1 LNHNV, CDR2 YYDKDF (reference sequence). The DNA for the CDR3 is TGTGCCACCAGCAGAGATGTGAGCTACGAGCAGTACTTC. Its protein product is CATSRDVSYEQYF.

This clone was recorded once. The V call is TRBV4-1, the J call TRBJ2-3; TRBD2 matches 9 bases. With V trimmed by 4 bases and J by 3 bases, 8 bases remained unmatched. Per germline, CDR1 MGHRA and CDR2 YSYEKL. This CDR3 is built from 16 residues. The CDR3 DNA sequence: TGCGCCAGCAGCCCTCCCGAGCGGGGGGTAACAGATACGCAGTATTTT. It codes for CASSPPERGVTDTQYF.

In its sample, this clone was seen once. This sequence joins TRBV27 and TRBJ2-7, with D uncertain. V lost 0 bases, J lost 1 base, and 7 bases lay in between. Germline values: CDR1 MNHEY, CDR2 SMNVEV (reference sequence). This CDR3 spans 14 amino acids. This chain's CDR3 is CASSLSEASYEQYF. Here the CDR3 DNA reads TGTGCCAGCAGTTTATCAGAGGCATCCTACGAGCAGTACTTC.

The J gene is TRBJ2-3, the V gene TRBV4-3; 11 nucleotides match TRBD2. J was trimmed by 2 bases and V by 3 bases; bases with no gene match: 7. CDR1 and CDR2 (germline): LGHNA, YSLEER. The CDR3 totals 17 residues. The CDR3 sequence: CASSQGGTSGITDTQYF. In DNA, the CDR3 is TGCGCCAGCAGCCAGGGGGGGACTAGCGGCATCACAGATACGCAGTATTTT.

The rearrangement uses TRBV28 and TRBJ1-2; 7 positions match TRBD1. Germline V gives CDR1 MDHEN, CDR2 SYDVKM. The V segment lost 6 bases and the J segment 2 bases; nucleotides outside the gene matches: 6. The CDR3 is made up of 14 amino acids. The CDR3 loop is CASRPGQPNYGYTF. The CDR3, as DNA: TGTGCCAGCAGGCCGGGACAGCCCAACTATGGCTACACCTTC.

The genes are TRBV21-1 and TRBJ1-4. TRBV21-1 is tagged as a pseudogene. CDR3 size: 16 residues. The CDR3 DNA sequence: TGTGCCAGCATCCCGGGTGGTGATGCAACTAATGAAAAACTGTTTTTT. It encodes CASIPGGDATNEKLFF.

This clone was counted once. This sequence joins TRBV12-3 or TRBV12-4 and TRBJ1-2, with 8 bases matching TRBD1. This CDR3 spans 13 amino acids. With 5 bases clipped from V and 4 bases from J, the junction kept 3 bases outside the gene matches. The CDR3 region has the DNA TGTGCCAGCAGTCGACAGGGGATCTATGGCTACACCTTC. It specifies CASSRQGIYGYTF.

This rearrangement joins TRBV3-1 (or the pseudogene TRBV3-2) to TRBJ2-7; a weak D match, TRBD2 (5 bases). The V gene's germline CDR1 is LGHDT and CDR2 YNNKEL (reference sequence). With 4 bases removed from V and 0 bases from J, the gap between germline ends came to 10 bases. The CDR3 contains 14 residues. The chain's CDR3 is CASSPRVSSYEQYF. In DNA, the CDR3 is TGTGCCAGCAGCCCGCGGGTCAGCTCCTACGAGCAGTACTTC.

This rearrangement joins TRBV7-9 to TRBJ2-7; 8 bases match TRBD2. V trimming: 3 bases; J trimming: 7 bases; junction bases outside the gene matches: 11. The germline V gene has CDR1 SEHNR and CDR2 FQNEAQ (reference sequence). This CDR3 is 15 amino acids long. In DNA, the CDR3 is TGTGCCAGCAGCTTCGACGGAGGGACTAGAGATGAGCAGTACTTC. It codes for CASSFDGGTRDEQYF. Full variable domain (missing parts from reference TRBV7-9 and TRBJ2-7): DTGVSQNPRHKITKRGQNVTFRCDPISEHNRLYWYRQTLGQGPEFLTYFQNEAQLEKSRLLSDRFSAERPKGSFSTLEIQRTEQGDSAMYLCASSFDGGTRDEQYFGPGTRLTVT.

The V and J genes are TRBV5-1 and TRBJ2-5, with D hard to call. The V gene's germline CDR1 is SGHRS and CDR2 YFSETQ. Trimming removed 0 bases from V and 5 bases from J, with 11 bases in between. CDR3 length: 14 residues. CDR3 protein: CASSLVAVGETQYF. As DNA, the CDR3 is TGCGCCAGCAGCTTGGTGGCGGTTGGTGAGACCCAGTACTTC.

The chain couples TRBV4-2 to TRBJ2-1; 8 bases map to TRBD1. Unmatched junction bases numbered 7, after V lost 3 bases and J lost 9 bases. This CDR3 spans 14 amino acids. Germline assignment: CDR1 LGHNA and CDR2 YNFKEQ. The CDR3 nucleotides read TGTGCCAGCAGCCAGGACAGGGAAGTGTTTGAGCAGTTCTTC. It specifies CASSQDREVFEQFF.

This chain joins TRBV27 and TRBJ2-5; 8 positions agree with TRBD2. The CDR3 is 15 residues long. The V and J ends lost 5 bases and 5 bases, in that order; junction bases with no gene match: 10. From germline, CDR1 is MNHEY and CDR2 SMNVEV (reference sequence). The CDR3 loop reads CASSTIAGKRETQYF. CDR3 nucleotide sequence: TGTGCCAGCAGTACGATAGCGGGAAAGCGTGAGACCCAGTACTTC.

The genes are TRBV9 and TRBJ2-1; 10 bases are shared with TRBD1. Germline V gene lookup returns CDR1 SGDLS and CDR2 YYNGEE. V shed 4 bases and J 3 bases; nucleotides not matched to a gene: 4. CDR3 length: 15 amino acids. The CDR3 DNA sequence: TGTGCCAGCAGCTCTAGGACAGGGGGCTACAATGAGCAGTTCTTC. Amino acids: CASSSRTGGYNEQFF.

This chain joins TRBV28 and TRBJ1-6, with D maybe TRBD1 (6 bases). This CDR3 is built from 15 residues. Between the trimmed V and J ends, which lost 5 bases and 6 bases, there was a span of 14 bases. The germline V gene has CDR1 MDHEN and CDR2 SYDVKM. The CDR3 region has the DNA TGTGCCAGCAGTAACCTAGACAGGTCTAATTCACCCCTCCACTTT. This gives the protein CASSNLDRSNSPLHF. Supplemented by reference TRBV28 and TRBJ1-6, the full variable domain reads DVKVTQSSRYLVKRTGEKVFLECVQDMDHENMFWYRQDPGLGLRLIYFSYDVKMKEKGDIPEGYSVSREKKERFSLILESASTNQTSMYLCASSNLDRSNSPLHFGNGTRLTVT.

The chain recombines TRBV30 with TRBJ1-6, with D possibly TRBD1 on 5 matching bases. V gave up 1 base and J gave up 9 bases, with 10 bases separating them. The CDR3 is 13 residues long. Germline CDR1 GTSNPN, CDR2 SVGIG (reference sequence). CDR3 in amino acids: CAWSAVGGSPLHF. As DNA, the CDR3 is TGTGCCTGGAGTGCGGTGGGGGGTTCACCCCTCCACTTT.

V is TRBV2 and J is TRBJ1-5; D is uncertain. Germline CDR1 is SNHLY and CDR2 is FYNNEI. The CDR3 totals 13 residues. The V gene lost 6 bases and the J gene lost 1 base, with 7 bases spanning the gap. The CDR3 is CASRWESNQPQHF. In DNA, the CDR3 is TGTGCCAGCAGGTGGGAGAGCAATCAGCCCCAGCATTTT.

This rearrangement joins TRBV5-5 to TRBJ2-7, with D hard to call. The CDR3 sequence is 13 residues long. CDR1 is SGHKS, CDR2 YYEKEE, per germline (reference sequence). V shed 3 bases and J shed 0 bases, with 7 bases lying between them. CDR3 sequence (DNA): TGTGCCAGCAGCTCTCCGAGCTCCTACGAGCAGTACTTC. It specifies CASSSPSSYEQYF.